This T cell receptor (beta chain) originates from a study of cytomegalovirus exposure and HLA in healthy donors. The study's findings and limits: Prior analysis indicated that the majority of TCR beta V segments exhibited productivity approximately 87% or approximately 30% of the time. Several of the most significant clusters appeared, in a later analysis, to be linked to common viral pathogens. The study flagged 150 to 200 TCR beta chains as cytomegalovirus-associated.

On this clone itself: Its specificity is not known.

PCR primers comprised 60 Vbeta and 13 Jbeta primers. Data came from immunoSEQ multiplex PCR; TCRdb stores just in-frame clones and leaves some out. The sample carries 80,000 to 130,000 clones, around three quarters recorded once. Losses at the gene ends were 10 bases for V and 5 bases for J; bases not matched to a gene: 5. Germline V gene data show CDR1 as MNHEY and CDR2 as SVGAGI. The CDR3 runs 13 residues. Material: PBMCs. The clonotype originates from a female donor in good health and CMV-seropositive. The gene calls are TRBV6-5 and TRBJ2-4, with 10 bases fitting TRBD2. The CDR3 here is CATQGLAQNIQYF. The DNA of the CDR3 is TGTGCCACTCAGGGACTAGCGCAAAACATTCAGTACTTC.